The 22 T cell receptor beta chains presented below share a single source sample, sequenced in a study of early T cells in non-severe SARS-CoV-2 infection. MiXCR, applied by TCRdb to the 5' RACE reads, yields one record per CDR3 protein. The table includes 60,000 or so distinct CDR3 sequences, just under 9% detected once. Source material: whole blood. The receptor set was obtained from an adult who was a healthcare worker with PCR-confirmed SARS-CoV-2 infection or an uninfected control (not recorded which).

The chain recombines TRBV12-3 or TRBV12-4 with TRBJ1-5, with unresolved D. The CDR3 is made up of 14 amino acids. V shed 3 bases and J shed 0 bases, with 6 bases lying between them. The CDR3 is CASSFPYSNQPQHF. CDR3 bases: TGTGCCAGCAGTTTCCCATATAGCAATCAGCCCCAGCATTTT.

This clonotype was observed many times. The chain employs TRBV28 and TRBJ1-1; no reliable D call. Germline V gene data show CDR1 as MDHEN and CDR2 as SYDVKM. The germline V and J ends were trimmed by 3 bases and 4 bases, with 6 bases remaining between them. This CDR3 comprises 12 residues. CDR3: CASSLQSTEAFF. In DNA, the CDR3 is TGTGCCAGCAGTTTGCAGAGCACTGAAGCTTTCTTT.

The rearrangement joins TRBV5-6 to TRBJ2-7, with D possibly TRBD2 on 6 matching bases. This CDR3 is built from 15 residues. Looked up from germline, CDR1 is SGHDT and CDR2 is YYEEEE. Trimming took 5 bases from V and 6 from J, leaving 21 bases between them. The CDR3 DNA is TGTGCCAGCAGGGCCGCCGGGACTCCACGTGGCGAGCAGTACTTC. Amino acids: CASRAAGTPRGEQYF.

J is TRBJ2-1 and V is TRBV11-2; D unclear. CDR3 size: 15 residues. Per the germline V gene, CDR1 is SGHAT and CDR2 is FQNNGV. V lost 5 bases to trimming and J lost 6 bases, with 17 bases between them. The CDR3 is CASSKDRIYSNEQFF. Here the CDR3 DNA reads TGTGCCAGCAGCAAAGACCGAATCTACAGCAATGAGCAGTTCTTC.

This clonotype was recorded many times. The V and J genes are TRBV7-6 and TRBJ2-1; TRBD2 matches at 13 bases. Per the germline V gene, CDR1 is SGHVS and CDR2 is FNYEAQ. J gave up 3 bases and V 1 base, and 6 bases lay outside the gene matches. CDR3 length equals 18 residues. Written as DNA, the CDR3 is TGTGCCAGCAGCTTAGGACTAGCGGGAGGCCCAGGCTACAATGAGCAGTTCTTC. Protein sequence: CASSLGLAGGPGYNEQFF. The entire variable domain, with the rest obtained from reference TRBV7-6 and TRBJ2-1, is as follows: GAGVSQSPRYKVTKRGQDVALRCDPISGHVSLYWYRQALGQGPEFLTYFNYEAQQDKSGLPNDRFSAERPEGSISTLTIQRTEQRDSAMYRCASSLGLAGGPGYNEQFFGPGTRLTVL.

There are many counts of this clonotype. The rearrangement joins TRBV5-1 to TRBJ2-3, with D tentatively TRBD1 (6 bases). Germline V gene lookup returns CDR1 SGHRS and CDR2 YFSETQ. CDR3 size: 16 residues. Between the trimmed V and J ends, which lost 3 bases and 0 bases, there was a span of 14 bases. The CDR3 loop is CASSWGLQRSTDTQYF. The DNA for the CDR3 is TGCGCCAGCAGCTGGGGGCTCCAGCGTAGCACAGATACGCAGTATTTT.

The sample holds a few counts of this clonotype. The J gene is TRBJ1-1, the V gene TRBV10-3; 8 positions agree with TRBD1. This CDR3 comprises 13 residues. The ends lost 6 bases at V and 4 bases at J; junction bases unmatched: 4. Germline V CDR1 and CDR2: ENHRY, SYGVKD. The chain's CDR3 is CAIRAGTGTEAFF. The CDR3 DNA reads TGTGCCATCAGGGCCGGGACAGGCACTGAAGCTTTCTTT.

This rearrangement joins TRBV10-2 to TRBJ1-1; D uncertain. The CDR3 covers 13 residues. CDR1 is WSHSY, CDR2 SAAADI, per germline. V lost 4 bases and J lost 3, with 9 bases in between. CDR3 nucleotide sequence: TGCGCCAGCAGTGTTTTCTCGGACACTGAAGCTTTCTTT. Translation gives CASSVFSDTEAFF.

This clonotype appeared a few times. The genes are TRBV28 and TRBJ1-4; D ambiguous. V lost 2 bases to trimming and J lost 7 bases, with 11 bases between them. The germline gives CDR1 MDHEN, CDR2 SYDVKM. CDR3 size: 14 residues. CDR3 sequence: CASSLGYLVEKLFF. CDR3 DNA sequence: TGTGCCAGCAGTTTAGGGTATTTAGTTGAAAAACTGTTTTTT. Full variable domain (missing parts from reference TRBV28 and TRBJ1-4): DVKVTQSSRYLVKRTGEKVFLECVQDMDHENMFWYRQDPGLGLRLIYFSYDVKMKEKGDIPEGYSVSREKKERFSLILESASTNQTSMYLCASSLGYLVEKLFFGSGTQLSVL.

This chain joins TRBV7-2 and TRBJ1-3, with D possibly matching TRBD1 (5 bases). Between the trimmed V and J ends, which lost 6 bases and 0 bases, there was a span of 9 bases. Germline V gene sequence: CDR1 SGHTA, CDR2 FQGNSA. This CDR3 region has 14 residues. The CDR3 loop is CASRQVLSGNTIYF. The CDR3 nucleotides are TGTGCCAGCAGACAGGTTCTCTCTGGAAACACCATATATTTT.

The table lists this clonotype with many counts. J is TRBJ2-1 and V is TRBV7-9, with 7 bases identical to TRBD1. CDR1 and CDR2 from the germline V gene are SEHNR and FQNEAQ (reference sequence). V lost 5 bases to trimming and J lost 7 bases; unmatched junction nucleotides: 11. This CDR3 has 15 amino acids. CDR3 in DNA: TGTGCCAGCAGCCCCGTAGAAGGGGGCAAAAATGAGCAGTTCTTC. Translation: CASSPVEGGKNEQFF.

The rearrangement joins TRBV5-1 to TRBJ2-1, with no clear D. The germline gives CDR1 SGHRS, CDR2 YFSETQ. The CDR3 sequence is 16 residues long. The V and J ends lost 4 bases and 0 bases respectively, with 14 bases between them. This CDR3 is CASSIGMKSSYNEQFF. DNA of the CDR3: TGCGCCAGCAGCATAGGCATGAAGAGCTCCTACAATGAGCAGTTCTTC.

Worth noting for this clonotype: Germline and junction disagree at one end, which may indicate a read error. The chain uses TRBV20-1 and TRBJ2-1, with D possibly being TRBD1 or TRBD2 (5 bases each). The CDR3 runs to 15 residues. The V gene's germline CDR1 is DFQATT and CDR2 SNEGSKA (reference sequence). The CDR3 here is CSARVGVSSYDEQFF. As DNA, the CDR3 is TGCAGTGCTAGAGTGGGGGTTAGCTCCTACGATGAGCAGTTCTTC.

The sample holds many counts of this clonotype. The chain recombines TRBV6-6 with TRBJ1-2, with D hard to call. The CDR3 runs to 16 residues. Germline lookup yields CDR1 MNHNY and CDR2 SVGAGI (reference sequence). Trimming left V 0 bases short and J 4 bases short, with 15 bases between. In nucleotides, the CDR3 is TGTGCCAGCAGTTACTCCACGACCGACCAGGCCTATGGCTACACCTTC. Amino acids: CASSYSTTDQAYGYTF.

This clonotype occurred a few times. The chain carries TRBV20-1 and TRBJ1-1; weak D call: TRBD1 (6 bases). Germline assignment: CDR1 DFQATT and CDR2 SNEGSKA (reference sequence). V gave up 2 bases and J gave up 3 bases, with 7 bases separating them. The CDR3 sequence is 12 residues long. CDR3 DNA sequence: TGCAGTGCTAGAAACAGGGACACTGAAGCTTTCTTT. Its protein is CSARNRDTEAFF.

The chain uses TRBV6-5 and TRBJ1-1; 9 bases are shared with TRBD1. The germline V gene has CDR1 MNHEY and CDR2 SVGAGI. J was trimmed by 5 bases and V by 6 bases; bases with no gene match: 7. The CDR3 extends over 14 amino acids. CDR3 bases: TGTGCCAGCAGATCCCCGGGACAGGGTACTGAAGCTTTCTTT. It is translated as CASRSPGQGTEAFF.

The chain links TRBV6-2 or TRBV6-3 to TRBJ2-5; TRBD1 aligns across 7 bases. The germline V gene has CDR1 MNHEY and CDR2 SVGEGT. The CDR3 is made up of 14 amino acids. Trimming cost V 0 bases and J 5 bases; bases outside gene matches: 3. CDR3 sequence: CASSYSGGWETQYF. DNA for the CDR3: TGTGCCAGCAGTTACTCAGGGGGCTGGGAGACCCAGTACTTC.

J is TRBJ2-7 and V is TRBV6-5, with TRBD1 as a possible D gene (6 bases). The CDR3 loop spans 19 amino acids. With 2 bases removed from V and 2 bases from J, the gap between germline ends came to 25 bases. CDR1 and CDR2 (germline): MNHEY, SVGAGI. The CDR3 nucleotides are TGTGCCAGCAGTTACAAAGGCAGGGGTAATCTATTGGGAACCTACGAGCAGTACTTC. This codes for CASSYKGRGNLLGTYEQYF.

This clonotype was counted once. One base away lies a much larger clone, so this may be a sequencing read error. The CDR3 region has the DNA TGTGCCAGCAGTTTCAGTCGGGGTAAAGAGACCCAGTACTTC. Translating it yields CASSFSRGKETQYF. The chain joins TRBV28 to TRBJ2-5; the D gene is possibly TRBD2 (5 bases). The CDR3 runs 14 residues. Trimming took 3 bases from V and 3 from J, leaving 11 bases between them. Germline CDR1 reads MDHEN; CDR2 reads SYDVKM.

By share, this clonotype counts as medium-sized (0.01 to 0.1%). The rearrangement uses TRBV12-3 or TRBV12-4 and TRBJ2-1; TRBD1 is a possible D gene (5 bases). The V end was cut by 8 bases, the J end by 2 bases, with 13 bases between. The CDR3 runs to 14 residues. CDR3 residues: CASGRGIPYNEQFF. Written as DNA, the CDR3 is TGTGCCAGCGGAAGGGGTATCCCCTACAATGAGCAGTTCTTC.

In this sample, this clonotype turned up many times. The CDR3 is CASSQDRWLLSEQFF. CDR3 in DNA: TGCGCCAGCAGCCAAGATCGTTGGCTGCTAAGTGAGCAGTTCTTC. The chain is built from TRBV4-1 and TRBJ2-1; D gene ambiguous. Germline V CDR1 and CDR2: MGHRA, YSYEKL. V lost 0 bases and J lost 9, with 15 bases in between. This CDR3 has 15 residues.

The chain is built from TRBV28 and TRBJ1-1; TRBD1 matches 10 bases. Per the germline V gene, CDR1 is MDHEN and CDR2 is SYDVKM. The CDR3 length is 16 residues. V lost 2 bases, J lost 1 base, and 4 bases stayed unmatched. The CDR3 region is CASSLGTGVENTEAFF. CDR3 in DNA: TGTGCCAGCAGTTTAGGGACAGGGGTGGAGAACACTGAAGCTTTCTTT.